This entry features one TCR beta chain sequence. Its target is unknown. Germline V gene lookup returns CDR1 ENHRY and CDR2 SYGVKD. V shed 7 bases and J shed 10 bases, with 17 bases lying between them. The CDR3 loop spans 13 amino acids. This record comes from a study of cytomegalovirus exposure and HLA in healthy donors. The study, taken as a whole, reports: Most of the CMV-associated TCR beta chains (in a later analysis) appeared to be HLA-restricted. Later, an analysis found that common viral pathogens appeared to be linked with several of the most significant clusters. Reportedly, cytomegalovirus status was diagnosed with high sensitivity and specificity.

60 Vbeta and 13 Jbeta primers were used in PCR. Here immunoSEQ multiplex PCR was the method, and the copy in TCRdb shows in-frame clones only, minus some. The repertoire holds around 130,000 clones, with roughly 79% as singletons. Input material: PBMCs. The rearrangement joins TRBV10-3 to TRBJ1-5, with D possibly being TRBD1 (6 bases). The receptor comes from a woman aged 40 to 55 in good health and CMV-seronegative. The CDR3 DNA is TGTGCCATCATGGAACCAGGGGTTGGTCCCCAGCATTTT. Translated: CAIMEPGVGPQHF.